This T cell receptor beta chain was recovered during a study of cytomegalovirus exposure and HLA in healthy donors. Study outcomes and limitations: Rarity marked most TCR sequences, yet some public TCRs occurred in many donors. For cytomegalovirus status, the classifier reportedly gave diagnoses with high specificity and sensitivity.

The germline V and J ends were trimmed by 5 bases and 6 bases, with 12 bases remaining between them. Germline V gene sequence: CDR1 MRHNA, CDR2 SNTAGT. The CDR3 covers 13 residues. Only in-frame clones appear in the TCRdb table, and some are missing; sequencing was by immunoSEQ multiplex PCR. The sample lists some 250,000 clones, around 87% occurring once. Points on this clone: What it binds is not known.

Material for sequencing was PBMCs. The receptor comes from a woman aged 25 to 39 in good health and CMV-seropositive. The V and J genes are TRBV6-4 and TRBJ2-3; possibly TRBD1 for D (5 bases). CDR3 loop: CASSRDSPDTQYF. The DNA for the CDR3 is TGTGCCAGCAGTCGTGACAGTCCGGATACGCAGTATTTT.